This TCR beta chain was documented in a study of T cell changes during pregnancy in multiple sclerosis. The CDR3 loop spans 14 amino acids. Trimming took 5 bases from V and 5 from J, leaving 15 bases between them. Germline V gene data show CDR1 as ENHRY and CDR2 as SYGVKD. Some clones are missing from TCRdb's copy, which holds only in-frame ones; the method was immunoSEQ multiplex PCR. The sample lists 35,000 to 45,000 clones, 75% to 95% occurring once. J is TRBJ1-2 and V is TRBV10-3; the D gene is possibly TRBD1 (6 bases). The clonotype originates from a female donor in good health, enrolled as a control in a pregnancy study. Source: CD4+ T cells from peripheral blood mononuclear cells, taken in the second trimester of pregnancy. The CDR3 region is CAISPRNRDYGYTF. The CDR3 DNA follows: TGTGCCATCAGTCCACGAAACAGGGATTATGGCTACACCTTC.